This T cell receptor beta chain was sequenced in a study of PD-1 blockade in classical Hodgkin lymphoma. CDR1 is SGHDT, CDR2 YYEEEE, per germline. The CDR3 has 15 amino acids. The germline V and J ends were trimmed by 4 bases and 0 bases, with 11 bases remaining between them. Relapse was seen in all patients after autologous stem cell transplantation, and brentuximab vedotin exposure was variable. Thawed PBMCs supplied CD8+ T cells via magnetic negative selection. To note about this clone: Its antigen remains unidentified.

Whole-study results and caveats: Before treatment, complete responders showed about the same diversity as newly diagnosed patients.

Generated by immunoSEQ multiplex PCR, the TCRdb table keeps only in-frame clones and is missing some. The profile shows about 5,600 clones, under 90% of them singletons. The rearrangement joins TRBV5-6 to TRBJ1-5; weak D call: TRBD1 (6 bases). The sequence was collected from a human donor with classical Hodgkin lymphoma. Sequencing was performed on CD8+ T cells from blood, taken at baseline. The CDR3 protein is CASSVQGYSNQPQHF. DNA of the CDR3: TGTGCCAGCAGCGTACAGGGTTATAGCAATCAGCCCCAGCATTTT.